This T cell receptor (beta chain) was profiled in a study of T cell responses to AZD1222 COVID-19 vaccine. Findings and limits, study-wide: The donor cohort was predominantly white British with a female majority, and clonal diversity may have been underestimated. CD4 TCRs covered the whole spike, strongest at regions 160-218 and 743-854. Among those given AZD1222, only 6 or 7 were seropositive at baseline. The study found Spike-specific TCR breadth and depth rose after two AZD1222 doses.

Regarding this clone: The antigen is undetermined.

The data were produced by immunoSEQ multiplex PCR, yet TCRdb's version contains in-frame clones alone and is incomplete. The sample contains about 100,000 clones, around 87% of which appear only once. Germline-derived CDR1 and CDR2 are MNHEY and SVGEGT. This CDR3 is 11 amino acids long. V lost 3 bases to trimming and J lost 8 bases, with 2 bases between them. The material sequenced was peripheral blood, taken on day 0 of MenACWY control vaccination. The genes are TRBV6-2 or TRBV6-3 and TRBJ1-6; D is ambiguous. The sequence was collected from an adult in good health. The CDR3 DNA follows: TGTGCCAGCAGTTATGATTCACCCCTCCACTTT. It encodes CASSYDSPLHF.